Sequencing of this TCR beta chain was carried out in a study of blood T cell repertoires in COVID-19. Study-level information: Both acute and convalescent COVID-19 samples were obtained from the United States, Italy and Spain. T cells, B-cell-depleted T cells, or PBMCs supplied cDNA or gDNA.

The V segment lost 4 bases and the J segment 8 bases; nucleotides outside the gene matches: 6. The CDR3 is 14 residues long. In germline, CDR1 is SGHRS, CDR2 YFSETQ. Original data processing: Quantification of nucleated cells was approximated via reference gene primer amplification. Measured with immunoSEQ multiplex PCR; TCRdb has only the in-frame clones, and not every one. The DNA gave D and trimming, while V, J and clone size come from that table. Of approximately 41,000 clones in the sample, over 70% were seen once. Sequencing input: peripheral blood. The V gene is TRBV5-1, the J gene TRBJ2-1, with 10 nucleotides matching TRBD1. This clonotype was sampled from a middle-aged woman with acute or convalescent COVID-19. The CDR3 DNA follows: TGCGCCAGCAGCCCCGGGACAGGGGCCCATGAGCAGTTCTTC. Translation gives CASSPGTGAHEQFF.